The text below deals with one TCR beta chain. Its antigen remains unidentified. TCRdb's copy holds only in-frame clones and misses some; the assay was immunoSEQ multiplex PCR. Altogether about 81,000 clones are present, around 89% being singletons, with the ten largest covering approximately 0.45%. These data belong to a study of OX40 agonist ivuxolimab in advanced cancers. Background on the study: Allowance was made for prior anti-PD-1, anti-PD-L1 or anti-CTLA-4 therapy, and approximately 41% had some. Overall study results and limits: On average, CD8+ T cells had more expanded clones than CD4+. Clones of CD4+ and CD8+ blood T cells grew by week 6 at doses of 0.1 to 3.0 mg/kg. Certain nonresponders additionally had low normalized T-cell clonal expansion.

The receptor's source is an adult with an advanced solid tumor such as melanoma, head and neck, liver or kidney cancer. The sample was CD4+ or CD8+ T cells sorted from blood, taken in a trial of the OX40 agonist ivuxolimab.

For the CDR3, the DNA is TGTGCCAGCAGCTTGGAAGGGTTCGGGCAGTACTTC. Its protein product is CASSLEGFGQYF. V usage is TRBV5-5 and J usage is TRBJ2-7; D ambiguous. The CDR3 covers 12 residues. V was clipped by 0 bases and J by 9 bases, with 10 bases between them. Germline V gene data show CDR1 as SGHKS and CDR2 as YYEKEE (reference sequence). Full variable domain (rest looked up from reference TRBV5-5 and TRBJ2-7): DAGVTQSPTHLIKTRGQQVTLRCSPISGHKSVSWYQQVLGQGPQFIFQYYEKEERGRGNFPDRFSARQFPNYSSELNVNALLLGDSALYLCASSLEGFGQYFGPGTRLTVT.